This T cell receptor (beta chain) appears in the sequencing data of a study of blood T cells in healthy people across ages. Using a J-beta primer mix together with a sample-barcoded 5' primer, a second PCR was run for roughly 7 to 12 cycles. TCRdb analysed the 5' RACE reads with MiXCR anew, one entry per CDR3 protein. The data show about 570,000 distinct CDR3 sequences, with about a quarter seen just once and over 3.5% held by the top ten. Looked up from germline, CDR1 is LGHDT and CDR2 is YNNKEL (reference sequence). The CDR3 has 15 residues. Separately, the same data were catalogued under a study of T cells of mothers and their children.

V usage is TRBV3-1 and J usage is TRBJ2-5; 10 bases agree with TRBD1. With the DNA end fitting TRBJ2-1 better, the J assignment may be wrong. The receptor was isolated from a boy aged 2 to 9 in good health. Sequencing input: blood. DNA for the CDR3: TGTGCCAGCAGCCCGGGACAGGGGCTTAGCCCCGTCCAGTTCTTC. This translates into CASSPGQGLSPVQFF.